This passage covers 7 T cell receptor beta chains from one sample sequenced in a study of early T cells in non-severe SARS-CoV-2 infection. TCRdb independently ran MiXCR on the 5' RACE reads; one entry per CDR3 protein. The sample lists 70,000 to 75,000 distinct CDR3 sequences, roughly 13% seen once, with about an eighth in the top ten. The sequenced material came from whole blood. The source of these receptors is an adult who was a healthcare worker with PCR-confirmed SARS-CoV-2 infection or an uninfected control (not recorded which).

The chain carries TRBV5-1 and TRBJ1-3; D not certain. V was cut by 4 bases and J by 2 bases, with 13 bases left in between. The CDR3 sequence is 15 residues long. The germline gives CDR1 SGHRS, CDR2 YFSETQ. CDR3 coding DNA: TGCGCCAGCAGCGGTACGACGGACCCTGGAAACACCATATATTTT. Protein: CASSGTTDPGNTIYF.

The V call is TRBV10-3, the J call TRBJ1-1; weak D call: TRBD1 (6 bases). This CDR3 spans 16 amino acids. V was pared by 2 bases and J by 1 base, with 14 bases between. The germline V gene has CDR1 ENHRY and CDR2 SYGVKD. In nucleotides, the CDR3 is TGTGCCATCAGTGAGCGAATGGGGGGCCAGAACACTGAAGCTTTCTTT. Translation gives CAISERMGGQNTEAFF.

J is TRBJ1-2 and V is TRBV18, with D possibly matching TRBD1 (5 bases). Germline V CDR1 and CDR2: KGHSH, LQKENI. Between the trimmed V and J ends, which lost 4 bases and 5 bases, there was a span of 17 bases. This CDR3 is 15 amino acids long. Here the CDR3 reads CASSHQGTVYYGYTF. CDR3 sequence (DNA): TGTGCCAGCTCACATCAGGGAACTGTTTATTATGGCTACACCTTC.

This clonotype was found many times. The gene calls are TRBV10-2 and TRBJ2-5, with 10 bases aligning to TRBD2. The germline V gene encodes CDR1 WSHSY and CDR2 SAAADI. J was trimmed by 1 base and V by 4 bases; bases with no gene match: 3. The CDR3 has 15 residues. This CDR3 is CASSGLAGVQETQYF. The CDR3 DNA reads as TGCGCCAGCAGTGGGCTAGCGGGGGTCCAAGAGACCCAGTACTTC.

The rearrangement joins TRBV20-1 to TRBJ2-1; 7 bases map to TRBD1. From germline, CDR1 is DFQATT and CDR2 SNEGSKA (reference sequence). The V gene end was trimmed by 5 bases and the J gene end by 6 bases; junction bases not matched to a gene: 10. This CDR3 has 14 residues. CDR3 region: CSAHHQGVSNEQFF. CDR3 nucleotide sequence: TGCAGTGCTCACCACCAGGGGGTAAGCAATGAGCAGTTCTTC.

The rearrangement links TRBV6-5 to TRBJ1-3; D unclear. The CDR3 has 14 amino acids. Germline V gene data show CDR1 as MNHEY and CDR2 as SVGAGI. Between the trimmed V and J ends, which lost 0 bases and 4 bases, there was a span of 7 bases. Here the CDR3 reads CASSYSRQGNTIYF. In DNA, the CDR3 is TGTGCCAGCAGTTACTCTCGTCAAGGAAACACCATATATTTT.

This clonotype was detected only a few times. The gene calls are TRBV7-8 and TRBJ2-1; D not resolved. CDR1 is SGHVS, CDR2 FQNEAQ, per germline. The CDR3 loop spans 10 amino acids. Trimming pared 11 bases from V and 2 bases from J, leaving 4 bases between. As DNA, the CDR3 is TGTGCCTCGGCCTACAATGAGCAGTTCTTC. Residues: CASAYNEQFF. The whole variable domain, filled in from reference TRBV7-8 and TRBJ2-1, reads GAGVSQSPRYKVAKRGQDVALRCDPISGHVSLFWYQQALGQGPEFLTYFQNEAQLDKSGLPSDRFFAERPEGSVSTLKIQRTQQEDSAVYLCASAYNEQFFGPGTRLTVL.